This entry concerns a single T cell receptor (beta chain). Its specificity is unknown. The sample is drawn from a study of T cell responses to AZD1222 COVID-19 vaccine. The study's findings and limits: Donors in the cohort were predominantly white British and more often female, and clonal diversity was possibly underestimated. With dominance at 160-218 and 743-854, vaccine-associated CD4 TCRs spanned spike. There were repertoire samples only from the period after the peak T cell response. The number of AZD1222 recipients seropositive at baseline was only five to seven.

The CDR3 is 11 amino acids. Germline V gene sequence: CDR1 LNHDA, CDR2 SQIVND (reference sequence). Trimming shortened V by 8 bases and J by 5 bases, and 9 bases separated the two germline ends. Libraries were prepared by immunoSEQ multiplex PCR; TCRdb keeps only in-frame clonotypes and omits some of them. Of 84,000 or so clones in the sample, 80% to 90% were seen once. The receptor's source is an adult in good health. The source was peripheral blood, collected on day 0 of AZD1222 vaccination. The V call is TRBV19, the J call TRBJ1-2; D might be TRBD1 (6 bases). The CDR3, as DNA: TGTGCCAGTCAGGGGAGATATGGCTACACCTTC. This sequence encodes CASQGRYGYTF.